This note documents a single TCR beta chain sequence. No antigen is known for it. This entry belongs to a study of cytomegalovirus exposure and HLA in healthy donors. The PCR used 60 Vbeta and 13 Jbeta primers. Only in-frame clones appear in the TCRdb table, and some are missing; sequencing was by immunoSEQ multiplex PCR. Here the sample table reports 180,000 or so clones. Study results and caveats: Another analysis was done later, and it associated around 15,000 TCR beta sequences with HLA alleles at 0.05 false discovery rate.

Sequenced material: PBMCs. The sequence came from a boy aged 5-17 years in good health and CMV-seronegative.

The CDR3 nucleotides read TGTGCCAGCAGCTTTCTAGGGGGCGTCTCTTCTGGAAACACCATATATTTT. Translation: CASSFLGGVSSGNTIYF. The chain recombines TRBV7-8 with TRBJ1-3, with TRBD1 matching 7 bases. The CDR3 has 17 amino acids. Trimming took 3 bases from V and 1 from J; bases not matched to a gene: 9. Germline V gene data show CDR1 as SGHVS and CDR2 as FQNEAQ.